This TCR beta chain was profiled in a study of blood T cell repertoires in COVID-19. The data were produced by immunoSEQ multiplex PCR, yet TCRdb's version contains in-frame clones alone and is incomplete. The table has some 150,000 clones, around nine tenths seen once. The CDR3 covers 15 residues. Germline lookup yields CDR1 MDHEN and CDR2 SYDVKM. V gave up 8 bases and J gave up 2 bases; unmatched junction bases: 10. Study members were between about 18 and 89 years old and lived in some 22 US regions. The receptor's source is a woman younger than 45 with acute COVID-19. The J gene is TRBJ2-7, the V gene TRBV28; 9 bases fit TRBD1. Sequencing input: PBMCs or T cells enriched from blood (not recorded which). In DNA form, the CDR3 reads TGTGCCAGCGCGAGACCCGGGACAGGGACCTACGAGCAGTACTTC. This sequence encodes CASARPGTGTYEQYF.